The present entry profiles one T cell receptor (beta chain) with its context. The CDR3 consists of 16 residues. Germline V gives CDR1 MNHNY, CDR2 SVGAGI (reference sequence). Trimming removed 10 bases from V and 7 bases from J; junction bases left unmatched: 19. This sample was included in a study of early T cells in non-severe SARS-CoV-2 infection. Researchers attached unique molecular identifiers to individual cDNA molecules. In TCRdb, the 5' RACE reads were re-called with MiXCR into one record per CDR3 protein. The sample consists of tens of thousands of distinct CDR3 sequences, less than 15% of them appearing once.

The chain joins TRBV6-6 to TRBJ2-3; 8 bases line up with TRBD2. This sequence originates from an adult who was a healthcare worker with PCR-confirmed SARS-CoV-2 infection or an uninfected control (not recorded which). Sequenced: whole blood. CDR3 residues: CAIALRGSGIDNTQYF. The CDR3 DNA reads as TGTGCCATCGCTTTACGGGGTAGCGGGATAGATAATACGCAGTATTTT.